This TCR beta chain was sequenced in a study of CD8 T cells in Susac syndrome. Study observations and caveats: Acknowledgment was made by the study that its TCR sequencing and HLA analysis involved a relatively small number of individuals.

The CDR3 is made up of 15 amino acids. Trimming stripped 7 bases from V and 2 bases from J, with 16 bases between. Germline CDR1 is SGHTA and CDR2 is FQGNSA. cDNA came from 0.5 to 1 ug RNA primed by random hexamers. One entry per CDR3 protein, called by TCRdb with MiXCR from the immunoSEQ multiplex PCR reads. The profile covers approximately 160,000 distinct CDR3 sequences, with around 96% appearing a single time and approximately 0.12% taken by the ten largest. The authors sequenced TCR beta from blood CD8+ and CD4+ T cells. TEMRA cells were FACS-enriched, while CD8+ and CD4+ T cells were negatively isolated. A word on this clonotype: Its antigen is unknown.

The rearrangement joins TRBV7-2 to TRBJ2-3; TRBD1 might be the D (6 bases). This receptor was obtained from a human donor with Susac syndrome. Sample: CD4+ T cells from PBMCs. The CDR3 bases are TGTGCCAGCACCTATCAGGGGCCCTCCACAGATACGCAGTATTTT. Amino acids: CASTYQGPSTDTQYF.